The 4 T cell receptor beta chains below were found in one sample sequenced in a study of T-cell reconstitution after alpha-beta-depleted transplantation in children. For TCRbeta, the library was prepared with unique molecular identifiers. TCRdb re-called the PCR reads with MiXCR, one entry per CDR3 protein. The data show around 25,000 distinct CDR3 sequences, over 15% seen once. The sequences come from PBMCs, mostly from graft donor cells, collected 60 days after TCRalphabeta/CD19-depleted stem cell transplant. The receptor source for this set is a male patient aged 2-15 years who had a stem cell transplant for acute lymphoblastic leukemia, so the T cells may come from the graft donor.

The rearrangement uses TRBV6-5 and TRBJ2-3; D is unresolved. Per germline, CDR1 MNHEY and CDR2 SVGAGI. The CDR3 length is 14 residues. V gave up 2 bases and J gave up 4 bases, with 10 bases separating them. The CDR3 protein is CASSYRGVPDTQYF. The CDR3 DNA follows: TGTGCCAGCAGTTACCGTGGGGTCCCAGATACGCAGTATTTT.

This clonotype turned up a few times. V and J are TRBV7-9 and TRBJ2-7; TRBD1 aligns across 7 bases. There are 15 residues in the CDR3. Trimming took 4 bases from V and 5 from J; bases not matched to a gene: 11. Germline V lookup: CDR1 SEHNR, CDR2 FQNEAQ (reference sequence). The CDR3 DNA is TGTGCCAGCAGCTCCGGGCCGGACAGGCTCCACGAGCAGTACTTC. Amino acid sequence: CASSSGPDRLHEQYF.

Judged by abundance, this clonotype is medium-sized. This chain connects TRBV12-3 or TRBV12-4 to TRBJ1-2, with D perhaps TRBD1 (5 bases). The CDR3 has 15 amino acids. V lost 11 bases and J lost 2, with 21 bases in between. CDR3 DNA: TGTGCCGGGGCGGAAAAGGGTCGGCCCAACTATGGCTACACCTTC. Translated, it gives CAGAEKGRPNYGYTF.

The rearrangement links TRBV20-1 to TRBJ1-5, with D possibly being TRBD1 (6 bases). The CDR3 totals 14 residues. Germline V CDR1 and CDR2: DFQATT, SNEGSKA (reference sequence). The V end was cut by 7 bases, the J end by 6 bases, with 19 bases between. The CDR3 protein is CSGESGGSGQPQHF. The CDR3 DNA reads TGCAGTGGTGAAAGCGGGGGCTCAGGTCAGCCCCAGCATTTT.